The 8 T cell receptor beta chains below come from one sample, sequenced in a study of OX40 agonist ivuxolimab in advanced cancers. Sequenced by immunoSEQ multiplex PCR; TCRdb stores in-frame clones only, minus some. The sample carries roughly 60,000 clones, under 95% recorded once. The sequences come from CD4+ or CD8+ T cells sorted from blood, collected in a trial of the OX40 agonist ivuxolimab. The receptors originated from an adult with an advanced solid tumor such as melanoma, head and neck, liver or kidney cancer.

The rearrangement uses TRBV27 and TRBJ2-2, with D possibly matching TRBD2 (6 bases). V dropped 3 bases and J dropped 4 bases, with 15 bases sitting between them. Germline assignment: CDR1 MNHEY and CDR2 SMNVEV (reference sequence). This CDR3 is 16 amino acids long. The CDR3 sequence is CASSFGVAAITGELFF. CDR3 nucleotide sequence: TGTGCCAGCAGTTTCGGGGTAGCGGCCATCACCGGGGAGCTGTTTTTT.

This clone appeared a single time. J is TRBJ2-1 and V is TRBV27; 8 nucleotides match TRBD2. Germline V CDR1 and CDR2: MNHEY, SMNVEV (reference sequence). Trimming at V came to 2 bases and at J to 6 bases, leaving 6 bases not matched to a gene. This CDR3 is 15 amino acids long. The CDR3 DNA follows: TGTGCCAGCAGTTTAAGGTGGACTAGCTCCAATGAGCAGTTCTTC. Encoded protein: CASSLRWTSSNEQFF.

The chain links TRBV11-1 to TRBJ2-2; 13 bases match TRBD2. The V and J ends lost 5 bases and 6 bases, in that order; junction bases with no gene match: 6. Germline V gene sequence: CDR1 SGHAT, CDR2 FQDESV (reference sequence). This CDR3 has 16 residues. DNA of the CDR3: TGTGCCAGCAGCCGGGGACTAGCGGGAACCGCCGGGGAGCTGTTTTTT. This gives the protein CASSRGLAGTAGELFF.

The chain is built from TRBV7-2 and TRBJ2-1; either TRBD1 or TRBD2 may supply D (6 bases each). Germline assignment: CDR1 SGHTA and CDR2 FQGNSA. V lost 3 bases and J lost 9, with 15 bases in between. This CDR3 has 14 amino acids. In DNA form, the CDR3 reads TGTGCCAGCAGCTTCTCAGCCGGGGGCACTGAGCAGTTCTTC. Its translation: CASSFSAGGTEQFF.

The chain joins TRBV6-5 to TRBJ2-1; 9 bases fit TRBD2. V was pared by 5 bases and J by 5 bases, with 4 bases of the junction left unmatched. The CDR3 length is 14 residues. Germline-derived CDR1 and CDR2 are MNHEY and SVGAGI. Here the CDR3 DNA reads TGTGCCAGCAGTCGGTCTAGCGGGAACAATGAGCAGTTCTTC. This codes for CASSRSSGNNEQFF.

This chain links TRBV27 with TRBJ2-7; the match to TRBD1 covers 8 bases. CDR1 and CDR2 from the germline V gene are MNHEY and SMNVEV (reference sequence). Unmatched junction bases numbered 3, after V lost 0 bases and J lost 2 bases. The CDR3 has 15 amino acids. CDR3 in DNA: TGTGCCAGCAGTTTATCGGGCAGGGGGCCCTACGAGCAGTACTTC. It is translated as CASSLSGRGPYEQYF.

The chain has TRBV6-6 and TRBJ2-1; 12 nucleotides agree with TRBD2. Trimming at V came to 2 bases and at J to 6 bases, leaving 5 bases not matched to a gene. CDR1 and CDR2 (germline): MNHNY, SVGAGI (reference sequence). The CDR3 loop spans 16 amino acids. CDR3 DNA: TGTGCCAGCAGTTACCGGCTAGCGGGAGGGCTCAATGAGCAGTTCTTC. Translation gives CASSYRLAGGLNEQFF.

The genes are TRBV6-1 and TRBJ2-1; no clear D gene. The V end lost 3 bases, the J end lost 16 bases, and 16 bases lay between the germline ends. This CDR3 has 12 amino acids. The germline gives CDR1 MNHNS, CDR2 SASEGT. The CDR3 protein is CASSDPVRRGFF. CDR3 nucleotides: TGTGCCAGCAGTGATCCTGTCAGACGCGGATTCTTC.